This T cell receptor (beta chain) was profiled in a study of blood T cell repertoires in COVID-19. Looking at the study overall: The cDNA or gDNA used as material had been derived from T cells, B-cell-depleted T cells, or PBMCs.

CDR3 size: 13 residues. Trimming removed 4 bases from V and 7 bases from J; junction bases left unmatched: 4. Germline V gives CDR1 SGHDT, CDR2 YYEEEE. Source study methods: The assay estimated nucleated cells by amplifying reference gene primers. Some clones are missing from TCRdb's copy, which holds only in-frame ones; the method was immunoSEQ multiplex PCR. For V, J and clone size, that table is used; D and trimming come from the DNA. Of approximately 170,000 clones in the sample, more than 65% were seen once. Source material: peripheral blood. The clonotype originates from a man in his 70s with active or convalescent COVID-19. The chain couples TRBV5-6 to TRBJ2-4; TRBD1 aligns across 8 bases. CDR3 sequence: CASSGWTGNIQYF. The CDR3, as DNA: TGTGCCAGCAGCGGGTGGACAGGGAACATTCAGTACTTC.